This TCR beta chain was sequenced for a study of shared clonotypes between healthy human individuals. Overall study: A couple of women and a few men aged 18 to 49 served as donors. General study findings and limits: Larger richness was generally estimated for naive than memory subsets. The four-donor shared clonotypes exceeded non-shared clonotypes in generation probability, with non-shared ones scoring lower.

Profiling relied on immunoSEQ multiplex PCR, and the TCRdb table lists in-frame clones only, not all of them. The sample consists of over a million clones, 75% to 80% of them appearing once. In germline, CDR1 is GTSNPN, CDR2 SVGIG (reference sequence). This CDR3 comprises 13 residues. Losses at the gene ends were 1 base for V and 7 bases for J; bases not matched to a gene: 4. This clone showed up just a few times. Its antigen is unidentified. The same CDR3 can be traced to other DNA sequences in this sample. A CD45RA+ naive subset and a CD45RA-negative memory subset were split from CD4+ cells. Sequencing was performed on memory CD4+ T cells from PBMCs. The sample's subset: CD45RA-negative fraction. The sequence was obtained from a man aged 18-30 years in good health. Some clones in this sample may be carry-over from other donors' samples. The rearrangement links TRBV30 to TRBJ1-5, with TRBD1 identical over 7 bases. The CDR3 sequence: CAWSEGGGQPQHF. CDR3 DNA sequence: TGTGCCTGGAGTGAAGGGGGCGGACAGCCCCAGCATTTT.